A selection of T cell receptor beta chains follows, all from one sample in a study of blood T cell repertoires in COVID-19. Profiled with immunoSEQ multiplex PCR; TCRdb holds only in-frame clones, not every one. The sample lists more than 200,000 clones; approximately 90% were seen once. Sequencing input: peripheral blood. These receptors all come from a middle-aged man with COVID-19, enrolled during active disease. Both conserved end residues are part of each CDR3. D genes are given only for firm matches. Clone size is shown for a subset of rows, as once, few, many or a class of expanded clone.

TGTGCCAGCAGTGAATGGGAGGGGAACTATGGCTACACCTTC	CASSEWEGNYGYTF	TRBV6-1	TRBJ1-2	-	-
TGTGCCAGTAGTAAACTAGCGGGATTTAGCTACAATGAGCAGTTCTTC	CASSKLAGFSYNEQFF	TRBV19	TRBJ2-1	TRBD2	-
TGTGCCAGCAGCAAGGGCAATGAAGCTTTCTTT	CASSKGNEAFF	TRBV21-1	TRBJ1-1	-	-
TGTGCCAGCAGACACGGACAGGAGAATTCACCCCTCCACTTT	CASRHGQENSPLHF	TRBV5-5	TRBJ1-6	TRBD1	-
TGTGCCAGCAGATGGACTAGCGGGAGTTGGGGGCAGTACTTC	CASRWTSGSWGQYF	TRBV27	TRBJ2-7	TRBD2	-
TGTGCCAGCAGCCAGCGCGGGACTAGCGGGATATCCGCAGATACGCAGTATTTT	CASSQRGTSGISADTQYF	TRBV4-2	TRBJ2-3	TRBD2	-
TGTGCCAGCAGCTTGAAGGGGGATGCGAACACCGGGGAGCTGTTTTTT	CASSLKGDANTGELFF	TRBV5-5	TRBJ2-2	-	-
TGTGCCTGGAGTGTAAAAGTCGTAGCTAGCGGGGCCTACGAGCAGTACTTC	CAWSVKVVASGAYEQYF	TRBV30	TRBJ2-7	TRBD2	-
TGTGCCAGCAGTGAACGGACAGGGGCGCTCCAAGAGACCCAGTACTTC	CASSERTGALQETQYF	TRBV6-1	TRBJ2-5	TRBD1	-
TGCGCCAGCAGCCAAGATGCAGGTGCCAGGGATAATTCACCCCTCCACTTT	CASSQDAGARDNSPLHF	TRBV4-1	TRBJ1-6	-	-
TGTGCCAGCAGCCTTAACAATTTCAGGGGGGAATCACCCCTCCACTTT	CASSLNNFRGESPLHF	TRBV2	TRBJ1-6	TRBD1	-
TGTGCCACCAGCACCGGACTAGCGGGGGGGAACACAGATACGCAGTATTTT	CATSTGLAGGNTDTQYF	TRBV15	TRBJ2-3	TRBD2	-
TGCAGCGGAATTCGACCGTCAAGCGTCGGATACAATGAGCAGTTCTTC	CSGIRPSSVGYNEQFF	TRBV29-1	TRBJ2-1	-	-
TGCGCCAGCAGCCAAGTCTGGGAGACCAGCGGTGGCTACACCTTC	CASSQVWETSGGYTF	TRBV4-1	TRBJ1-2	-	-
TGCGCCAGCAGCCAACCCCCTGGGGGGTCCGGGGAGCTGTTTTTT	CASSQPPGGSGELFF	TRBV4-1	TRBJ2-2	-	-
TGTGCCAGCAGCTTAGTTAGCGGGGGGGCCGTTAATACGCAGTATTTT	CASSLVSGGAVNTQYF	TRBV7-2	TRBJ2-3	TRBD2	once
TGTGCCAGTAGTCGGGGGAACACTGAAGCTTTCTTT	CASSRGNTEAFF	TRBV19	TRBJ1-1	-	-
TGTGCCTGGAGTGATCACAGGTGGGGCTACACCTTC	CAWSDHRWGYTF	TRBV30	TRBJ1-2	-	-
TGTGCCAGCAGCCACATACTAAAGACAGGGTCTTCCTACGAGCAGTACTTC	CASSHILKTGSSYEQYF	TRBV7-9	TRBJ2-7	TRBD1	-
TGTGCCAGCAGCCCATGGACTAGCGGGGGCTACGAGCAGTACTTC	CASSPWTSGGYEQYF	TRBV3-1/TRBV3-2	TRBJ2-7	TRBD2	few
TGTGCCATCGGGACTAGCGGGACCTATGAGCAGTTCTTC	CAIGTSGTYEQFF	TRBV3-1/TRBV3-2	TRBJ2-1	TRBD2	-
TGTGCCAGCAGCGACCTGCGAGGACAGGGGAACACCGGGGAGCTGTTTTTT	CASSDLRGQGNTGELFF	TRBV7-3	TRBJ2-2	TRBD1	-
TGTGCCAGCCGCCGGGGGACTAACACTGAAGCTTTCTTT	CASRRGTNTEAFF	TRBV3-1/TRBV3-2	TRBJ1-1	-	-
TGTGCCAGCAGCTTACAGGTCGATCTGGCCTATGGCTACACCTTC	CASSLQVDLAYGYTF	TRBV7-2	TRBJ1-2	-	-
TGTGCCAGCAGGTTGACAGGTTACAATGAGCAGTTCTTC	CASRLTGYNEQFF	TRBV12-3/TRBV12-4	TRBJ2-1	-	-
TGTGCCAGTAGTACCGCCCAACAGGGGGTCGTGCTTTTT	CASSTAQQGVVLF	TRBV19	TRBJ1-5	TRBD1	-
TGTGCCAGCAGCCAAGATACGGGATTCAGACCCTACAATGAGCAGTTCTTC	CASSQDTGFRPYNEQFF	TRBV3-1/TRBV3-2	TRBJ2-1	-	-
TGTGCCAGCAGCGTAGTGGCAGAATCCTATGGCTACACCTTC	CASSVVAESYGYTF	TRBV9	TRBJ1-2	-	-
TGCGCCAGCAGCAGGACAGGGGATGGCTACACCTTC	CASSRTGDGYTF	TRBV5-1	TRBJ1-2	TRBD1	-
TGTGCCAGCAGCTTAGCGGGGGAGGCCTTGAGCCCAGATACGCAGTATTTT	CASSLAGEALSPDTQYF	TRBV7-9	TRBJ2-3	-	-
TGTGCCAGCTCACGCGACAGGCCGGGTAACGATCAGCCCCAGCATTTT	CASSRDRPGNDQPQHF	TRBV18	TRBJ1-5	-	-
TGCGCCAGCAGCTTGGAAGAGGGAGAGAGCAATGAGCAGTTCTTC	CASSLEEGESNEQFF	TRBV5-1	TRBJ2-1	-	-
TGCGCCAGCAGCCGGGACACCTTGAACACTGAAGCTTTCTTT	CASSRDTLNTEAFF	TRBV5-1	TRBJ1-1	-	-
TGTGCCAGTAGGCGGGACTACCAATATTCCCCTCACCATGAGCAGTTCTTC	CASRRDYQYSPHHEQFF	TRBV19	TRBJ2-1	TRBD2	-
TGTGCCAGCAGCTTAGCGGGACAGGGACATGGCTACACCTTC	CASSLAGQGHGYTF	TRBV7-6	TRBJ1-2	TRBD1	-
TGTGCCAGCAGCCCCGGGACAGCCCTCCCCCTCCACTTT	CASSPGTALPLHF	TRBV7-2	TRBJ1-6	TRBD1	-
TGTGCCAGTAGGAGGGGTAATCAGCCCCAGCATTTT	CASRRGNQPQHF	TRBV27	TRBJ1-5	-	-
TGTGCCAGCAGTAACTCAGGGGGCGCCGCCCTCCCTTTTAATCAGCCCCAGCATTTT	CASSNSGGAALPFNQPQHF	TRBV6-2/TRBV6-3	TRBJ1-5	TRBD1	once
TGTGCCACTGGACAGTTCAATGAGCAGTTCTTC	CATGQFNEQFF	TRBV6-6	TRBJ2-1	-	-
TGTGCCAGCAGTTACAACTTTGGGCAAGAGCAGTACTTC	CASSYNFGQEQYF	TRBV27	TRBJ2-7	-	-
TGTGCCAGCAGTGAAGCGAAGACAGGGGTGAACAATCAGCCCCAGCATTTT	CASSEAKTGVNNQPQHF	TRBV6-1	TRBJ1-5	TRBD1	-
TGTGCCAGCAGCTTAGGAACTAGCGGGTTCTACAATGAGCAGTTCTTC	CASSLGTSGFYNEQFF	TRBV13	TRBJ2-1	TRBD2	once
TGTGCCAGCAGTTACTCAGGGAGAAGGTCACCCCTCCACTTT	CASSYSGRRSPLHF	TRBV6-2/TRBV6-3	TRBJ1-6	-	-
TGTGCCAGCAGCACGCAGGGGGACACTGAAGCTTTCTTT	CASSTQGDTEAFF	TRBV3-1/TRBV3-2	TRBJ1-1	TRBD1	-
TGTGCCAGCCGGCCGGGACAGGGGGCCGGGGAGCTGTTTTTT	CASRPGQGAGELFF	TRBV19	TRBJ2-2	TRBD1	-
TGTGCCAGCAGTGCCGGGACAGGGGGCTCGTACAATGAGCAGTTCTTC	CASSAGTGGSYNEQFF	TRBV6-4	TRBJ2-1	TRBD1	-
TGCGCCAGCAGCCTAAGGACTAGCGGGGGGCAAGGAGATACGCAGTATTTT	CASSLRTSGGQGDTQYF	TRBV4-3	TRBJ2-3	TRBD2	-
TGTGCCAGCATTCCTAGCGGTGAGCAAGAGACCCAGTACTTC	CASIPSGEQETQYF	TRBV2	TRBJ2-5	TRBD2	-
TGTGCCAGCAGTGAATATCAGATCTCAGGGGCTTTCTTT	CASSEYQISGAFF	TRBV25-1	TRBJ1-1	-	-
TGTGCCAGCAGTTCGTTGTCAGGGTGGACCGGGGAGCTGTTTTTT	CASSSLSGWTGELFF	TRBV5-6	TRBJ2-2	-	-
TGTGCCAGCAGCCCATCGGGACAGGGGCCGGGGGAGCTGTTTTTT	CASSPSGQGPGELFF	TRBV11-3	TRBJ2-2	TRBD1	-
TGTGCCAGCAGCCAAGATCCCGGGGGGCCCGGAAACACCATATATTTT	CASSQDPGGPGNTIYF	TRBV14	TRBJ1-3	-	-